This T cell receptor (beta chain) was captured in a study of blood T cell repertoires in COVID-19. Study background: Italy, Spain and the United States were the sources of the convalescent and acute COVID-19 samples. T cells, B-cell-depleted T cells, or PBMCs provided the cDNA or gDNA that served as material.

Under the authors' procedure: For nucleated cells, counts were estimated from reference gene primer amplification. The repertoire was sequenced with immunoSEQ multiplex PCR; TCRdb's copy has only in-frame clones and lacks some. V and J calls and clone size are copied from that table; D and trimming were computed from the DNA. Of 150,000 to 200,000 clones listed, approximately 81% were seen once; the top ten hold around 15%. Germline V gives CDR1 GTSNPN, CDR2 SVGIG (reference sequence). There are 11 residues in the CDR3. Trimming left V 8 bases short and J 11 bases short, with 15 bases between. This clone was detected a few times.

The receptor was isolated from an older woman with COVID-19, enrolled during active disease. The rearrangement joins TRBV30 to TRBJ1-4; D is undetermined. Sequencing was performed on peripheral blood. CDR3 nucleotides: TGTGCCATGGTCCTTCGAGGGAAACTGTTTTTT. Its protein is CAMVLRGKLFF.